These 13 T cell receptor beta chains originate from one sample sequenced in a study of blood T cell repertoires in COVID-19 (dated by TCRdb to 2019 to 2021). Receptor amplification or capture employed the immunoSEQ multiplex PCR assay. TCRdb's version of the immuneACCESS table is confined to in-frame rearrangements and falls short of the full clone set. An unresolved V gene accounts for under half of the shortfall where checked; the remainder is of unknown origin. This sample gives 110,000 to 150,000 clones in total; 88% of them show up just once. About 1.7% of the sample comes from the top ten. The sequencing input was peripheral blood. The origin of the receptors is a woman between 50 and 59 years old with acute or convalescent COVID-19.

The V gene is TRBV19, the J gene TRBJ1-5; 7 bases fit TRBD1. The ends lost 5 bases at V and 4 bases at J; junction bases unmatched: 5. This CDR3 is built from 14 residues. Germline lookup yields CDR1 LNHDA and CDR2 SQIVND (reference sequence). CDR3 DNA sequence: TGTGCCAGTAGTGCGGGACAGACAAATCAGCCCCAGCATTTT. Translation gives CASSAGQTNQPQHF.

This chain links TRBV12-3 or TRBV12-4 with TRBJ1-3, with TRBD1 as a possible D gene (5 bases). This CDR3 contains 13 residues. Trimming removed 3 bases from V and 4 bases from J, with 7 bases in between. CDR3 coding DNA: TGTGCCAGCAGTTTGTACAGGGGAAACACCATATATTTT. Encoded protein: CASSLYRGNTIYF.

V usage is TRBV7-9 and J usage is TRBJ1-1, with a weak D call TRBD1 (6 bases). The CDR3 is 14 residues long. Germline lookup yields CDR1 SEHNR and CDR2 FQNEAQ (reference sequence). The V end was cut by 5 bases, the J end by 1 base, with 11 bases between. CDR3: CASSQGHPNTEAFF. The DNA of the CDR3 is TGTGCCAGCAGCCAGGGACACCCGAACACTGAAGCTTTCTTT.

The CDR3 nucleotides are TGCGCCAGCAGCCAATTCCCCAGCGGGAGTGAGACCCAGTACTTC. Protein product: CASSQFPSGSETQYF. The chain combines TRBV4-1 with TRBJ2-5; 8 nucleotides align to TRBD2. V dropped 2 bases and J dropped 5; count of bases not matched to a gene: 7. Germline CDR1 and CDR2: MGHRA and YSYEKL. CDR3 length equals 15 residues.

CDR3: CATNPGGASSTDTQYF. The CDR3 nucleotides are TGTGCCACCAACCCTGGGGGGGCCTCTAGCACAGATACGCAGTATTTT. The V and J genes are TRBV24-1 and TRBJ2-3, with D possibly TRBD2 on 7 matching bases. The CDR3 loop spans 16 amino acids. From germline, CDR1 is KGHDR and CDR2 SFDVKD. V was trimmed by 8 bases and J by 0 bases, leaving 17 bases between them.

This chain joins TRBV15 and TRBJ1-3, with 8 bases lining up with TRBD1. The V and J ends lost 4 bases and 0 bases, in that order; junction bases with no gene match: 11. The length of the CDR3 is 18 residues. Germline CDR1 and CDR2: LNHNV and YYDKDF (reference sequence). The CDR3 coding sequence is TGTGCCACCAGCAAATACAGGGACAGGTACAGCTCTGGAAACACCATATATTTT. Translating it yields CATSKYRDRYSSGNTIYF.

The chain couples TRBV18 to TRBJ2-7; D is unresolved. CDR3 size: 14 residues. The ends were cut back, 2 bases at V and 2 bases at J, with 10 bases in the middle. CDR1 KGHSH and CDR2 LQKENI come from the germline V gene. For the CDR3, the DNA is TGTGCCAGCTCACCAGGAGCTGAGACCTACGAGCAGTACTTC. It encodes CASSPGAETYEQYF.

This clone was counted a single time. J is TRBJ1-2 and V is TRBV7-2, with 7 bases lining up with TRBD1. Germline trimming cut 6 bases from V and 3 bases from J; bases unmatched to any gene: 4. This CDR3 is built from 13 residues. CDR1 and CDR2 (germline): SGHTA, FQGNSA. The CDR3 region is CASSYTGDYGYTF. In DNA form, the CDR3 reads TGTGCCAGCAGTTACACAGGGGACTATGGCTACACCTTC.

The chain carries TRBV4-1 and TRBJ2-1; 8 bases agree with TRBD1. The CDR3 covers 13 residues. The germline V gene encodes CDR1 MGHRA and CDR2 YSYEKL. V trimming: 3 bases; J trimming: 10 bases; junction bases outside the gene matches: 5. The CDR3 sequence is CASSHVTGDEQFF. The CDR3 DNA is TGCGCCAGCAGCCACGTGACAGGGGACGAGCAGTTCTTC.

The V and J genes are TRBV3-1 (or the pseudogene TRBV3-2) and TRBJ1-5; 7 bases fit TRBD1. Germline CDR1 is LGHDT and CDR2 is YNNKEL (reference sequence). There are 15 residues in the CDR3. The V gene end was trimmed by 3 bases and the J gene end by 2 bases; junction bases not matched to a gene: 4. The CDR3 sequence is CASSHSDRGNQPQHF. In DNA form, the CDR3 reads TGTGCCAGCAGCCATAGCGACAGGGGCAATCAGCCCCAGCATTTT.

V and J are TRBV5-1 and TRBJ1-3; D might be TRBD1 (6 bases). V was shortened by 2 bases and J by 0 bases, with 15 bases between the two germline ends. CDR1 SGHRS and CDR2 YFSETQ come from the germline V gene. This CDR3 has 17 residues. This chain's CDR3 is CASSFRTVGTSGNTIYF. In DNA form, the CDR3 reads TGCGCCAGCAGCTTCCGGACAGTTGGGACCTCTGGAAACACCATATATTTT.

The chain carries TRBV2 and TRBJ1-2; D is possibly TRBD1 (6 bases). Germline CDR1 reads SNHLY; CDR2 reads FYNNEI. V was shortened by 4 bases and J by 7 bases, with 16 bases between the two germline ends. The CDR3 loop spans 14 amino acids. The CDR3 coding sequence is TGTGCCAGCAGTGCGGAGTGGGAGGGGGTTGGCTACACCTTC. This codes for CASSAEWEGVGYTF.

This clone occurred once. This sequence joins TRBV19 and TRBJ2-1, with a possible D match to TRBD1 (6 bases). Trimming took off 9 bases at V and 4 bases at J, with 13 bases between the two ends. This CDR3 is built from 13 residues. CDR1 LNHDA and CDR2 SQIVND come from the germline V gene (reference sequence). The CDR3 nucleotides are TGTGCCAGCAGGGGTCTCAGATACAATGAGCAGTTCTTC. Amino acid sequence: CASRGLRYNEQFF.